A single sample is the source of the 12 T cell receptor beta chains below, sequenced in a study of cytomegalovirus exposure and HLA in healthy donors. The primer mix had 60 Vbeta and 13 Jbeta primers. Produced via immunoSEQ multiplex PCR; TCRdb's table is partial and in-frame only. The sample lists approximately 88,000 clones; around 77% were seen once. The sequenced material came from PBMCs. These receptors were collected from a man younger than 45 in good health and CMV-seronegative.

The chain links TRBV7-2 to TRBJ2-7; the D is unclear. Germline-derived CDR1 and CDR2 are SGHTA and FQGNSA. V was clipped by 0 bases and J by 7 bases, with 10 bases between them. This CDR3 contains 13 residues. This chain's CDR3 is CASSLANQAEQYF. Here the CDR3 DNA reads TGTGCCAGCAGCTTAGCGAACCAGGCGGAGCAGTACTTC.

In its sample, this clone was seen once. V and J are TRBV27 and TRBJ2-3; TRBD1 agrees at 7 bases. The germline gives CDR1 MNHEY, CDR2 SMNVEV (reference sequence). V was pared by 2 bases and J by 5 bases, with 4 bases of the junction left unmatched. This CDR3 contains 14 residues. The DNA for the CDR3 is TGTGCCAGCAGTTTAGAGGGGGCCATAGATACGCAGTATTTT. As protein: CASSLEGAIDTQYF.

The gene calls are TRBV2 and TRBJ1-2, with 7 bases matching TRBD1. With 6 bases clipped from V and 5 bases from J, the junction kept 9 bases outside the gene matches. The CDR3 is 14 residues long. CDR1 SNHLY and CDR2 FYNNEI come from the germline V gene. The CDR3 is CASRPGQAGYGYTF. Written as DNA, the CDR3 is TGTGCCAGCAGACCCGGACAGGCCGGATATGGCTACACCTTC. Full variable domain (outside the CDR3, taken from reference TRBV2 and TRBJ1-2): EPEVTQTPSHQVTQMGQEVILRCVPISNHLYFYWYRQILGQKVEFLVSFYNNEISEKSEIFDDQFSVERPDGSNFTLKIRSTKLEDSAMYFCASRPGQAGYGYTFGSGTRLTVV.

This clone has only one observation. The chain combines TRBV10-3 with TRBJ2-1, with 11 positions matching TRBD1. The CDR3 has 17 residues. Germline V gene lookup returns CDR1 ENHRY and CDR2 SYGVKD. The V and J ends lost 4 bases and 7 bases, in that order; junction bases with no gene match: 12. This chain's CDR3 is CAISANAGTGGLNEQFF. For the CDR3, the DNA is TGTGCCATCAGTGCAAACGCCGGGACAGGGGGGTTGAATGAGCAGTTCTTC.

The V call is TRBV28, the J call TRBJ2-2, with D tentatively TRBD2 (7 bases). Germline lookup yields CDR1 MDHEN and CDR2 SYDVKM. The CDR3 runs 15 residues. Trimming left V 8 bases short and J 0 bases short, with 13 bases between. DNA of the CDR3: TGTGCCAGCCTACAGGGACTACCGAACACCGGGGAGCTGTTTTTT. The encoded protein is CASLQGLPNTGELFF.

This clone was seen a few times. The genes are TRBV29-1 and TRBJ2-1, with D hard to call. Germline-derived CDR1 and CDR2 are SQVTM and ANQGSEA. V shed 8 bases and J shed 10 bases, with 12 bases lying between them. This CDR3 spans 10 amino acids. CDR3 in amino acids: CSLREEEQFF. The CDR3 region has the DNA TGCAGCCTAAGAGAAGAGGAGCAGTTCTTC.

The chain has TRBV6-1 and TRBJ2-2, with TRBD2 identical over 13 bases. Germline V gene lookup returns CDR1 MNHNS and CDR2 SASEGT. The CDR3 has 19 residues. V lost 4 bases to trimming and J lost 0 bases; unmatched junction nucleotides: 8. The CDR3 nucleotides read TGTGCCAGCAGTGCCCGTTCCGGACTAGCGGGAGCGAACACCGGGGAGCTGTTTTTT. It specifies CASSARSGLAGANTGELFF.

The chain combines TRBV5-1 with TRBJ2-3; 9 nucleotides align to TRBD1. With 1 base clipped from V and 4 bases from J, the junction kept 7 bases outside the gene matches. This CDR3 comprises 16 residues. The V gene's germline CDR1 is SGHRS and CDR2 YFSETQ. CDR3 loop: CASSLIQGARADTQYF. CDR3 nucleotide sequence: TGCGCCAGCAGCTTGATACAGGGGGCGAGGGCAGATACGCAGTATTTT.

The chain combines TRBV7-2 with TRBJ1-2, with 8 positions matching TRBD1. V trimming: 6 bases; J trimming: 6 bases; junction bases outside the gene matches: 9. The CDR3 loop spans 14 amino acids. Germline CDR1 is SGHTA and CDR2 is FQGNSA. DNA for the CDR3: TGTGCCAGCAGTTTCCAGGGGGCGGTAGATGGCTACACCTTC. This codes for CASSFQGAVDGYTF. The entire variable domain, with the rest obtained from reference TRBV7-2 and TRBJ1-2, is as follows: GAGVSQSPSNKVTEKGKDVELRCDPISGHTALYWYRQSLGQGLEFLIYFQGNSAPDKSGLPSDRFSAERTGGSVSTLTIQRTQQEDSAVYLCASSFQGAVDGYTFGSGTRLTVV.

V and J are TRBV6-1 and TRBJ1-3; D not certain. CDR3 length equals 18 residues. Between the trimmed V and J ends, which lost 2 bases and 0 bases, there was a span of 17 bases. CDR1 and CDR2 from the germline V gene are MNHNS and SASEGT. CDR3 in DNA: TGTGCCAGCAGTGAAATAGGCCCTGCGGCCACCTCTGGAAACACCATATATTTT. It codes for CASSEIGPAATSGNTIYF.

V and J are TRBV5-1 and TRBJ2-5, with 9 bases fitting TRBD1. The better agreement between TRBJ2-7 and the DNA end casts doubt on the J call. Germline V gene lookup returns CDR1 SGHRS and CDR2 YFSETQ. CDR3 length equals 15 residues. The CDR3 here is CASSEKGQGPYEQYF. The CDR3 DNA sequence: TGCGCCAGCAGCGAGAAGGGACAGGGACCCTACGAGCAGTACTTC.

The sample holds a few counts of this clone. The V and J genes are TRBV7-2 and TRBJ2-3; no definite D call. The CDR3 spans 14 residues. V shed 2 bases and J shed 2 bases, with 8 bases lying between them. The germline gives CDR1 SGHTA, CDR2 FQGNSA. The CDR3 here is CASSLNYNTDTQYF. The CDR3 bases are TGTGCCAGCAGCTTAAACTATAACACAGATACGCAGTATTTT.